These 16 T cell receptor beta chains were all obtained from the same sample, sequenced in a study of T cell repertoires in cytomegalovirus infection. MiXCR, applied by TCRdb to the reads, yields one record per CDR3 protein. The sample carries roughly 250,000 distinct CDR3 sequences, approximately 13% recorded once. The specimen sequenced was PBMCs. Receptors originate from a human donor in good health (CMV status not recorded). Some clones in this sample may be carry-over from other donors' samples.

This clonotype turned up a few times. This chain joins TRBV20-1 and TRBJ2-1, with TRBD2 identical over 7 bases. Germline V CDR1 and CDR2: DFQATT, SNEGSKA (reference sequence). V lost 6 bases to trimming and J lost 7 bases; unmatched junction nucleotides: 15. The CDR3 is 15 amino acids. The CDR3 protein is CSAGAGTTLRNEQFF. CDR3 bases: TGCAGTGCGGGAGCCGGGACTACCCTTCGGAATGAGCAGTTCTTC.

The chain combines TRBV7-9 with TRBJ2-7, with 7 bases aligning to TRBD2. Germline CDR1 SEHNR, CDR2 FQNEAQ (reference sequence). The V gene end was trimmed by 3 bases and the J gene end by 6 bases; junction bases not matched to a gene: 5. The CDR3 covers 13 residues. CDR3 in DNA: TGTGCCAGCAGCTTGGGGGGAGGGACCGAGCAGTACTTC. Translating it yields CASSLGGGTEQYF.

This CDR3 reads CASSIGQDEQFF. DNA for the CDR3: TGTGCCAGCAGCATAGGACAGGATGAGCAGTTCTTC. J is TRBJ2-1 and V is TRBV5-6; 7 nucleotides line up with TRBD1. V lost 4 bases to trimming and J lost 8 bases; unmatched junction nucleotides: 3. Germline-derived CDR1 and CDR2 are SGHDT and YYEEEE. The CDR3 covers 12 residues. Full variable domain (missing parts from reference TRBV5-6 and TRBJ2-1): DAGVTQSPTHLIKTRGQQVTLRCSPKSGHDTVSWYQQALGQGPQFIFQYYEEEERQRGNFPDRFSGHQFPNYSSELNVNALLLGDSALYLCASSIGQDEQFFGPGTRLTVL.

The chain carries TRBV12-5 and TRBJ2-2; D is possibly TRBD1 or TRBD2 (6 bases each). Trimming took 1 base from V and 2 from J, leaving 11 bases between them. There are 16 residues in the CDR3. Looked up from germline, CDR1 is LGHNT and CDR2 is FRNRAP. CDR3 loop: CASGLAPGANTGELFF. The CDR3 nucleotides are TGTGCTAGTGGTTTGGCCCCGGGGGCTAACACCGGGGAGCTGTTTTTT.

This clonotype turned up a few times. The chain carries TRBV20-1 and TRBJ2-2, with D possibly matching TRBD1 (6 bases). This CDR3 is 14 amino acids long. Germline-derived CDR1 and CDR2 are DFQATT and SNEGSKA (reference sequence). Trimming stripped 3 bases from V and 2 bases from J, with 10 bases between. The CDR3 here is CSARLRGNTGELFF. The CDR3 DNA follows: TGCAGTGCTAGGCTCAGGGGAAACACCGGGGAGCTGTTTTTT.

This clonotype was detected ten times or more. The V gene is TRBV11-2, the J gene TRBJ1-2; no clear D. The CDR3 has 19 residues. V gave up 4 bases and J gave up 0 bases, with 24 bases separating them. From germline, CDR1 is SGHAT and CDR2 FQNNGV. In DNA, the CDR3 is TGTGCCAGCAGCTCTTCACCCAGGCAGGTCGCTGAAGCTAACTATGGCTACACCTTC. This sequence encodes CASSSSPRQVAEANYGYTF.

This clonotype was recorded many times. The chain couples TRBV7-9 to TRBJ1-1; maybe TRBD1 (5 bases). V was clipped by 1 base and J by 4 bases, with 13 bases between them. Germline V lookup: CDR1 SEHNR, CDR2 FQNEAQ (reference sequence). The CDR3 has 15 amino acids. CDR3 sequence: CASSLGAGVSTEAFF. The CDR3 region has the DNA TGTGCCAGCAGCTTAGGAGCGGGGGTAAGCACTGAAGCTTTCTTT.

This clonotype occurred many times. The chain recombines TRBV28 with TRBJ2-7; possible D gene TRBD2, 6 bases. The V gene's germline CDR1 is MDHEN and CDR2 SYDVKM. V lost 8 bases, J lost 5 bases, and 19 bases lay in between. The CDR3 has 14 amino acids. This chain's CDR3 is CASLQVSGGHEQYF. CDR3 DNA sequence: TGTGCCAGCCTACAGGTCTCCGGGGGTCACGAGCAGTACTTC.

This clonotype was observed a few times. The V call is TRBV6-2 or TRBV6-3, the J call TRBJ2-3; 14 bases align to TRBD2. Germline V gene data show CDR1 as MNHEY and CDR2 as SVGEGT. V was clipped by 5 bases and J by 5 bases; unmatched bases: 9. CDR3 length: 17 amino acids. CDR3 in DNA: TGTGCCAGCAGTCCTGGGACTAGCGGGGGCCCTCGAGATACGCAGTATTTT. Amino acid sequence: CASSPGTSGGPRDTQYF.

This clonotype was recorded at least ten times. V usage is TRBV7-2 and J usage is TRBJ1-5; D unresolved. CDR1 is SGHTA and CDR2 is FQGNSA in the germline V gene. V was cut by 0 bases and J by 2 bases, with 8 bases left in between. The CDR3 length is 15 residues. The CDR3 protein is CASSLAGSGNQPQHF. The CDR3 nucleotides read TGTGCCAGCAGCTTAGCGGGGTCCGGCAATCAGCCCCAGCATTTT.

The V gene is TRBV29-1, the J gene TRBJ2-5; D remains unclear. Germline CDR1 SQVTM, CDR2 ANQGSEA. Between the trimmed V and J ends, which lost 3 bases and 2 bases, there was a span of 10 bases. CDR3 length: 13 residues. This CDR3 is CSVEAVGQETQYF. CDR3 sequence (DNA): TGCAGCGTTGAGGCAGTGGGGCAAGAGACCCAGTACTTC.

This clonotype was counted between two and nine times. The chain links TRBV19 to TRBJ1-1; D is unclear. The V and J ends lost 2 bases and 6 bases respectively, with 16 bases between them. Germline-derived CDR1 and CDR2 are LNHDA and SQIVND (reference sequence). The CDR3 has 15 residues. This CDR3 reads CASSISLGSFAEAFF. The CDR3, as DNA: TGTGCCAGTAGTATATCTCTCGGGTCGTTTGCTGAAGCTTTCTTT. The full variable domain, in which reference TRBV19 and TRBJ1-1 provide the parts outside the CDR3, is DGGITQSPKYLFRKEGQNVTLSCEQNLNHDAMYWYRQDPGQGLRLIYYSQIVNDFQKGDIAEGYSVSREKKESFPLTVTSAQKNPTAFYLCASSISLGSFAEAFFGQGTRLTVV.

The chain joins TRBV18 to TRBJ2-4, with TRBD2 matching 7 bases. The length of the CDR3 is 16 residues. Unmatched junction bases numbered 7, after V lost 5 bases and J lost 0 bases. Germline V CDR1 and CDR2: KGHSH, LQKENI. CDR3 amino acids: CASSTLAGLAKNIQYF. In DNA, the CDR3 is TGTGCCAGCTCAACCTTAGCGGGTCTAGCCAAAAACATTCAGTACTTC.

This chain joins TRBV12-3 or TRBV12-4 and TRBJ1-2; TRBD1 agrees at 8 bases. The trim removed 6 bases at V and 8 bases at J, leaving 5 bases unmatched. The CDR3 covers 12 residues. The CDR3: CASRDRVGGYTF. The CDR3 DNA reads TGTGCCAGCAGGGACAGGGTCGGCGGCTACACCTTC.

V gene TRBV7-3 combines with J gene TRBJ2-1; 8 positions match TRBD2. CDR1 is SGHTA, CDR2 FQGTGA, per germline. This CDR3 contains 14 residues. The V gene end was trimmed by 5 bases and the J gene end by 9 bases; junction bases not matched to a gene: 9. The CDR3: CASSPRGGRLEQFF. As DNA, the CDR3 is TGTGCCAGCAGCCCTCGGGGCGGGAGGCTTGAGCAGTTCTTC.

This clonotype was counted ten times or more. This rearrangement joins TRBV7-2 to TRBJ1-2; 9 bases match TRBD1. The CDR3 extends over 16 amino acids. CDR1 and CDR2 (germline): SGHTA, FQGNSA. V shed 1 base, J shed 3 bases, and the junction held 6 bases outside the gene matches. CDR3: CASSLGGTGRHYGYTF. The CDR3, as DNA: TGTGCCAGCAGCTTAGGTGGGACAGGGCGTCACTATGGCTACACCTTC.